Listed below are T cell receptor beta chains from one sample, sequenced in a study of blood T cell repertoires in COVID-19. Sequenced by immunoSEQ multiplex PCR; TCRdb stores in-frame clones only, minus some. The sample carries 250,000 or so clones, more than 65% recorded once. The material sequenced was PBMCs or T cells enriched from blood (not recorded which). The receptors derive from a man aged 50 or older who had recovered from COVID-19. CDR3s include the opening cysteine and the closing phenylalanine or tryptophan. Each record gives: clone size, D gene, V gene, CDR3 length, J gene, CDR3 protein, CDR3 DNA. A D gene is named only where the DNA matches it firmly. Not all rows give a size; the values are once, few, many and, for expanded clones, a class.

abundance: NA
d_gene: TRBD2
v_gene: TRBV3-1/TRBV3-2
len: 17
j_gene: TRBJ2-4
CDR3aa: CASSSDSGGWAKNIQYF
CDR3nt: TGTGCCAGCAGCTCGGATAGCGGGGGTTGGGCCAAAAACATTCAGTACTTC

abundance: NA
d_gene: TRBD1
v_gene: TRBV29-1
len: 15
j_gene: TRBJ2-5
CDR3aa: CSAIFRQGRRETQYF
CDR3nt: TGCAGCGCGATCTTCCGACAGGGGAGGCGAGAGACCCAGTACTTC

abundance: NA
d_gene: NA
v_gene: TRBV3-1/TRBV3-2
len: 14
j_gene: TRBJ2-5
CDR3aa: CASSQGQDGETQYF
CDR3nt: TGTGCCAGCAGCCAAGGACAGGATGGAGAGACCCAGTACTTC

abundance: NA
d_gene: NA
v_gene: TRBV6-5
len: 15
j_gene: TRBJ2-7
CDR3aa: CASSYSTGTGYEQYF
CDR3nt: TGTGCCAGCAGTTACTCGACAGGTACCGGCTACGAGCAGTACTTC

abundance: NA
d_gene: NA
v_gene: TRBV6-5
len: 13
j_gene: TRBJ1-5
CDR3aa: CASSYRGNQPQHF
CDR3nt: TGTGCCAGCAGTTACAGGGGTAATCAGCCCCAGCATTTT

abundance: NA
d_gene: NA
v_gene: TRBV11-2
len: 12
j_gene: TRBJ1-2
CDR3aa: CATTGTNYGYTF
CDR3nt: TGTGCCACCACAGGGACTAACTATGGCTACACCTTC

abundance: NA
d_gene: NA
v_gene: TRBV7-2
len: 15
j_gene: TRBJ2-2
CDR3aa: CASSLNPLNTGELFF
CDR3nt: TGTGCCAGCAGCTTAAACCCTCTAAACACCGGGGAGCTGTTTTTT

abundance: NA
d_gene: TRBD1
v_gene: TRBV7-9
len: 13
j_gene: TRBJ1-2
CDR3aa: CASINDRGGGYTF
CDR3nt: TGTGCCAGCATCAACGACAGGGGGGGTGGCTACACCTTC

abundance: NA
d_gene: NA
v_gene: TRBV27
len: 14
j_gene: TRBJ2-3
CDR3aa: CASSPGGGSDTQYF
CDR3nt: TGTGCCAGCAGTCCCGGTGGAGGCAGCGATACGCAGTATTTT

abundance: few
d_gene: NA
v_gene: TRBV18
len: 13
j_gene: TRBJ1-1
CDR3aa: CASSSERQFEAFF
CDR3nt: TGTGCCAGCTCATCTGAACGCCAGTTTGAAGCTTTCTTT

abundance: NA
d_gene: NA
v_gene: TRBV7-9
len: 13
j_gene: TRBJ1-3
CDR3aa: CASAQGSGNTIYF
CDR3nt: TGTGCCAGTGCCCAGGGGTCTGGAAACACCATATATTTT

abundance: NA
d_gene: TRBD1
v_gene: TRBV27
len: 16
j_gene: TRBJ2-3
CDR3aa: CASSPRQGGHTDTQYF
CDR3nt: TGTGCCAGCAGTCCAAGACAGGGTGGGCACACAGATACGCAGTATTTT

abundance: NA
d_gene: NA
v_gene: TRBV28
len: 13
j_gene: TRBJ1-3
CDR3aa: CASSLEGRNTIYF
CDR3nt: TGTGCCAGCAGTTTAGAGGGTAGAAACACCATATATTTT

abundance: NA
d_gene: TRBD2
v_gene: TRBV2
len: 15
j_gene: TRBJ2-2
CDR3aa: CASRRLASSAGELFF
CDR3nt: TGTGCCAGCAGGAGACTAGCTAGTTCTGCCGGGGAGCTGTTTTTT

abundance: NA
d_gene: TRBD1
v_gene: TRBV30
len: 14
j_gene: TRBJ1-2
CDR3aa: CAWSRVQGAHGYTF
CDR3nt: TGTGCCTGGTCCAGGGTACAGGGGGCGCATGGCTACACCTTC

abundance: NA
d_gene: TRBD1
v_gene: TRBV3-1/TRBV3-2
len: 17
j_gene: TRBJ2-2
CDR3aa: CASSQDWVQGANGELFF
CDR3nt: TGTGCCAGCAGCCAAGATTGGGTACAGGGGGCGAACGGGGAGCTGTTTTTT

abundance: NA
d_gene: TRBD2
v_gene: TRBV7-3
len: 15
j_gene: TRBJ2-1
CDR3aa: CASSLRSGRADEQFF
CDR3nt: TGTGCCAGCAGCTTAAGAAGCGGGAGGGCGGATGAGCAGTTCTTC

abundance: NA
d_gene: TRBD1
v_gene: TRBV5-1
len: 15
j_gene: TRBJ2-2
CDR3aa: CASSLDGQGPGELFF
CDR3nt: TGCGCCAGCAGCTTGGACGGACAGGGGCCCGGGGAGCTGTTTTTT

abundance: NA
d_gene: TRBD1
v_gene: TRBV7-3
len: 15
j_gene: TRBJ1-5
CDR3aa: CASSLTGGAVQPQHF
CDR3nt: TGTGCCAGCAGCCTAACAGGGGGCGCGGTCCAGCCCCAGCATTTT

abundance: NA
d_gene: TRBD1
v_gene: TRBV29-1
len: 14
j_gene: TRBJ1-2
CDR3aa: CSVEKGADIYGYTF
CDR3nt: TGCAGCGTTGAAAAGGGGGCCGACATCTATGGCTACACCTTC

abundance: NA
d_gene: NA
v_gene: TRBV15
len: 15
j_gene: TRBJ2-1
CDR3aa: CATSRRTDLGNEQFF
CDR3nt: TGTGCCACCAGCAGAAGGACTGATCTGGGGAATGAGCAGTTCTTC

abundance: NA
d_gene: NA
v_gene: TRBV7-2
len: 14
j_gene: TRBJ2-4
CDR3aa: CASSSGPNSVIQYF
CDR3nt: TGTGCCAGCAGTTCAGGGCCAAACTCCGTCATTCAGTACTTC

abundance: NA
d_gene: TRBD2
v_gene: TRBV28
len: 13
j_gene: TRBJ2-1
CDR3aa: CASSAGETHEQFF
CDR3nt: TGTGCCTCCTCAGCGGGAGAAACGCATGAGCAGTTCTTC

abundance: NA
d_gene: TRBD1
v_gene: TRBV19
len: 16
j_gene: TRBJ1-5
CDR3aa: CASSIITGGSNQPQHF
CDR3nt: TGTGCCAGTAGTATCATAACAGGGGGTAGCAATCAGCCCCAGCATTTT

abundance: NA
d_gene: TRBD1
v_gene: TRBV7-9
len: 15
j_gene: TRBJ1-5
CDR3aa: CASSSGQGAVQPQHF
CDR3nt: TGTGCCAGCAGCTCTGGACAGGGGGCGGTTCAGCCCCAGCATTTT

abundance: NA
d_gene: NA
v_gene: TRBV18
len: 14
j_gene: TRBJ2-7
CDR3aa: CASSPVGQFYEQYF
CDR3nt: TGTGCCAGCTCCCCAGTCGGACAGTTCTACGAGCAGTACTTC

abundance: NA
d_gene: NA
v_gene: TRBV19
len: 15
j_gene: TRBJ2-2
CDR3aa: CASSSTGSNTGELFF
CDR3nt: TGTGCCAGTAGCTCGACAGGCTCCAACACCGGGGAGCTGTTTTTT

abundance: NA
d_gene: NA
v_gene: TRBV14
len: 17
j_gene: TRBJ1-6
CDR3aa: CASSQEGPGTYNSPLHF
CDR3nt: TGTGCCAGCAGCCAAGAGGGGCCCGGAACCTATAATTCACCCCTCCACTTT

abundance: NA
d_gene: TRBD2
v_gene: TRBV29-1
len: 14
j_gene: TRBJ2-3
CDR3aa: CSGGLALSTDTQYF
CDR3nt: TGCAGCGGTGGACTAGCGCTGAGCACAGATACGCAGTATTTT

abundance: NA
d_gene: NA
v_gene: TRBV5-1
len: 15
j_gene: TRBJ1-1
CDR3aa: CASSSLQAMNTEAFF
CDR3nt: TGCGCCAGCAGCTCACTTCAGGCTATGAACACTGAAGCTTTCTTT

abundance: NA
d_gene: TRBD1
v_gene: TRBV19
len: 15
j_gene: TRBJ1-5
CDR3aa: CASTGTAIGRQPQHF
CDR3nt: TGTGCCAGTACCGGGACAGCCATAGGTAGACAGCCCCAGCATTTT

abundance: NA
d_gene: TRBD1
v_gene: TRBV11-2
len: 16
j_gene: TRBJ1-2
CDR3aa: CASSLAQGVGVNGYTF
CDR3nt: TGTGCCAGCAGCTTAGCCCAGGGGGTTGGGGTAAATGGCTACACCTTC

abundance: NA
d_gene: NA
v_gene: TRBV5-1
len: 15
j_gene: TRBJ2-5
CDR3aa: CASSRSTGGRETQYF
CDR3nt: TGCGCCAGCAGCCGCTCGACAGGTGGTAGGGAGACCCAGTACTTC

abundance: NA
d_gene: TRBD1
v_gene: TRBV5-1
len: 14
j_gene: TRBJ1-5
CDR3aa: CASSLEGAEQPQHF
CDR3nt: TGCGCCAGCAGCTTGGAGGGGGCAGAGCAGCCCCAGCATTTT

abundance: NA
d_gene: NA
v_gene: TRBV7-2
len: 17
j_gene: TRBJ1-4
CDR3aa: CASSLARQFATNEKLFF
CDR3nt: TGTGCCAGCAGCTTAGCGCGGCAGTTTGCAACTAATGAAAAACTGTTTTTT

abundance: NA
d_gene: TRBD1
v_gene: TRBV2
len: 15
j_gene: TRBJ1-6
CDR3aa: CASSGGQGGTSPLHF
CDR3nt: TGTGCCAGCAGCGGGGGACAGGGGGGAACTTCACCCCTCCACTTT

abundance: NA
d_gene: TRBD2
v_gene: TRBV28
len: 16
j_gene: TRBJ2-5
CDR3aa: CASSRILAGSQETQYF
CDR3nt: TGTGCCAGCAGTCGGATACTAGCGGGATCACAAGAGACCCAGTACTTC

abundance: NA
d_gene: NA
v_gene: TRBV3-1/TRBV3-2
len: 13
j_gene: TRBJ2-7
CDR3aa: CASSQGRGYEQYF
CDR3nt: TGTGCCAGCAGCCAGGGCAGGGGCTACGAGCAGTACTTC

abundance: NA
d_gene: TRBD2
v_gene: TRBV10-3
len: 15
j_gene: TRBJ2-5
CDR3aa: CATQDSGRAVETQYF
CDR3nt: TGTGCCACACAAGATAGCGGGAGGGCCGTGGAGACCCAGTACTTC

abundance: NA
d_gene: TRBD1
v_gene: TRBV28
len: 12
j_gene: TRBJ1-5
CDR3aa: CASTGGYQPQHF
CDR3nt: TGTGCCAGCACAGGGGGCTATCAGCCCCAGCATTTT

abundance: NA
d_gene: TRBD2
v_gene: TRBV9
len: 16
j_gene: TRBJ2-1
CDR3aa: CASSGKRENTYNEQFF
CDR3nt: TGTGCCAGCAGCGGCAAGCGGGAGAACACCTACAATGAGCAGTTCTTC

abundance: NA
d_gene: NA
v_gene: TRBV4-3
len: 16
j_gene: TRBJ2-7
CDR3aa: CASSQGLAGRFYEQYF
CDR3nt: TGCGCCAGCAGCCAAGGTCTCGCGGGACGATTCTACGAGCAGTACTTC

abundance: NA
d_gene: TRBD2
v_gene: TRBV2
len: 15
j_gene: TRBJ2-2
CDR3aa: CASDWRETNTGELFF
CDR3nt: TGTGCCAGCGACTGGCGGGAGACCAACACCGGGGAGCTGTTTTTT

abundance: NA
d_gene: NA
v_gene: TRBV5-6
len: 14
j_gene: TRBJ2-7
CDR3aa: CASSGGVFPLEQYF
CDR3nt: TGTGCCAGCAGTGGAGGGGTCTTCCCCCTGGAGCAGTACTTC

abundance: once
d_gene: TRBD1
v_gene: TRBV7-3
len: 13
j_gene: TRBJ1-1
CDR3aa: CASKGQLDTEAFF
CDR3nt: TGTGCCAGCAAGGGACAGCTGGACACTGAAGCTTTCTTT

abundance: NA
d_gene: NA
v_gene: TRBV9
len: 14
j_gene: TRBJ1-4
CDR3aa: CASSVESGNEKLFF
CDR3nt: TGTGCCAGCAGCGTCGAGTCGGGTAATGAAAAACTGTTTTTT

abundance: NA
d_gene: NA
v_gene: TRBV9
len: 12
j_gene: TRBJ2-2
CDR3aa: CASSVGDGELFF
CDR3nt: TGTGCCAGCAGCGTAGGCGACGGGGAGCTGTTTTTT

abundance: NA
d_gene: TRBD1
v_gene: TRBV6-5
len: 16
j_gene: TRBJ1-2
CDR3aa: CASSYSYEGAPNGYTF
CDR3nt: TGTGCCAGCAGTTACTCGTATGAGGGGGCGCCCAATGGCTACACCTTC

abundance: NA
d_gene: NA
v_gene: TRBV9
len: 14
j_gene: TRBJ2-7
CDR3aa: CASSVAAATYEQYF
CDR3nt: TGTGCCAGCAGCGTAGCGGCGGCCACCTACGAGCAGTACTTC

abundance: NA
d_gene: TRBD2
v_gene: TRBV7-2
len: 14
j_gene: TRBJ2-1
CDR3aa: CASSPGLAGNEQFF
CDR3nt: TGTGCCAGCAGCCCCGGACTAGCGGGCAATGAGCAGTTCTTC